This record looks at one T cell receptor (beta chain) sequence and its context. Its antigen has not been determined. No much larger clone is present one base from it, and per-base qualities are unavailable. From each donor, a single peripheral blood sample of approximately 120 mL on average was drawn into heparinised tubes. Naive, central memory, regulatory and stem cell-like memory CD4+ T cells were sorted on a BD FACSAria II using a panel including CD45RO, CCR7, CD25, CD127, CD95 and CD27. A purity above 95% was achieved for all sorted populations. Right away, PBMCs were isolated by Lymphoprep density gradient centrifugation and were stained directly, with no culture step. So that batch effects would be minimized, each experiment stained and sorted samples in pairs, pairing one healthy donor with one patient. These data belong to a study of beta chain features in type 1 diabetes (dated by TCRdb to the late 2010s). Looking at the study overall: Patients and healthy donors did not differ in mean age, gender distribution, total cell number or subset yield. A total of 100 million to 140 million sorted cells were examined across all samples, and the number of cells per subset was strongly correlated with RNA yield. Regulatory and stem cell-like memory subsets were isolated from only 8 patients and about 8 healthy donors, whereas naive and central memory subsets came from all 30 or so donors. In the study, TCRB repertoires of sorted circulating CD4+ T cell subsets from recently diagnosed type 1 diabetes patients were compared with those of matched healthy donors.

V is reduced by 2 bases and J by 5 bases, leaving a spacing of 8 bases between them. The CDR3 has 13 amino acids, counting the end cysteine and phenylalanine. The read is trimmed to its CDR3 DNA, 39 bases read in frame from base 1. CDR1 and CDR2 were assigned from the germline V gene as SGHVS and FNYEAQ. General findings and caveats noted by the study authors: Naive, central memory and regulatory TCRB repertoires appeared to be more alike among patients than among healthy donors. At VDJ recombination sites, type 1 diabetes patients had fewer insertions and more deleted nucleotides, which implies abnormalities in thymic rearrangement. Sequencing cDNA rather than genomic DNA could over-represent highly expressing activated cells, although activation and CD3 levels did not differ between groups. Only small numbers of individuals were included in the HLA sub-analyses, which left unresolved whether HLA type had any influence on TCRB rearrangement. PCR might favor shorter templates, but patient and control samples were amplified and corrected together, so any skew would affect both groups equally. In all four CD4+ subsets, TCRB CDR3 length was moderately but significantly shorter in type 1 diabetes patients.

The High Capacity cDNA Reverse Transcription Kit was used to reverse transcribe all of the isolated RNA, meaning that expressed TCRB transcripts were what got sequenced. Deep immunoSEQ sequencing was performed on naive, central memory and regulatory T cell samples, with an average of roughly 3.5 million total reads per sample. After sorted cells were lysed in RLT buffer, RNA was extracted with DNase-treated RNeasy Micro or Mini kits, with the choice depending on cell number. To prevent cross-contamination, every cell subset was processed on its own, while patient and healthy donor samples were processed together. The immunoSEQ multiplex PCR was used to amplify TCRB sequences from cDNA, yielding 87-bp fragments that span the CDR3 region. Amplicons were sequenced on the Illumina HiSeq platform. On the authors' methods: Synthetic template baselines were used to correct PCR bias computationally, reads within Hamming distance 2 were collapsed, and singletons that could not be merged were discarded. Reads were aligned against IMGT so that V, D and J genes, CDR3 length and insertions or deletions at six rearrangement sites could be assigned. Within each subset, clonotype counts were normalized to the number of sorted cells before true diversity and Gini coefficients were calculated with the tcR R package. The overlap coefficient, calculated on TCRB nucleotide sequences, was used to measure repertoire sharing. As a proxy for the pre-selection repertoire, out-of-frame TCRB sequences from naive cells were analyzed. TCRdb took this table from immuneACCESS and kept in-frame rearrangements with V and J called. Such tables lack part of the clones; where checked against another copy, unresolved V genes explain under half of the gap, and the rest is unexplained. V, J and clone size are those of that table, while D and trimming were read from the DNA. In all, the sample holds more than 250,000 clones, and roughly an eighth of those were seen once. 0.017% of the sample rests with the top ten.

The rearrangement joined TRBV7-6 to TRBJ2-3; the D gene is perhaps TRBD1, from 6 matching bases. The source of this sequence is a man in his thirties or forties with type 1 diabetes. Sequenced input: naive CD4+ T cells from blood. The intended sense of this specimen's cell subset or site label: true naive CD4+ T cells. CDR3 reads: CASSLPRGDTQYF. The DNA reads as follows: TGTGCCAGCAGCTTACCCAGGGGAGATACGCAGTATTTT.